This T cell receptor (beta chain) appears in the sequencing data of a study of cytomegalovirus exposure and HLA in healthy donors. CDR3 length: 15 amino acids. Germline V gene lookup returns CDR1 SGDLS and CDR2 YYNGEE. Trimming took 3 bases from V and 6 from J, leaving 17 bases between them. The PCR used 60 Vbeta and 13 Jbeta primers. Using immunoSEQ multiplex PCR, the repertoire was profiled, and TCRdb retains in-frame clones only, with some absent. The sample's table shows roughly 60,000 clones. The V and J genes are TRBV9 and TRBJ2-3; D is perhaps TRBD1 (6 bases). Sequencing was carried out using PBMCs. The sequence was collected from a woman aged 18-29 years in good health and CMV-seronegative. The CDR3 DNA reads TGTGCCAGCAGCGCTCAGGGGATAGGCGCCGATACGCAGTATTTT. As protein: CASSAQGIGADTQYF.